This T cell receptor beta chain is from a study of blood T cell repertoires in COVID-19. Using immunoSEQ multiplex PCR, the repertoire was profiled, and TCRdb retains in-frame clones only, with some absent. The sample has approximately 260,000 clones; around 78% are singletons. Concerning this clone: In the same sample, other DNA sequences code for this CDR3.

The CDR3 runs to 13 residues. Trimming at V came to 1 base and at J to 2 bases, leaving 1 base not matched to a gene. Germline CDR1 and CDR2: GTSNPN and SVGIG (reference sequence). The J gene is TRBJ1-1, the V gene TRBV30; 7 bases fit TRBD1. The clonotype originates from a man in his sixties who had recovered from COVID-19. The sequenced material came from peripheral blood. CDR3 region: CAWSGDSNTEAFF. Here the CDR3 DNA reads TGTGCCTGGAGTGGGGACAGCAACACTGAAGCTTTCTTT. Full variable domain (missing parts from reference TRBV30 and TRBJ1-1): SQTIHQWPATLVQPVGSPLSLECTVEGTSNPNLYWYRQAAGRGLQLLFYSVGIGQISSEVPQNLSASRPQDRQFILSSKKLLLSDSGFYLCAWSGDSNTEAFFGQGTRLTVV.